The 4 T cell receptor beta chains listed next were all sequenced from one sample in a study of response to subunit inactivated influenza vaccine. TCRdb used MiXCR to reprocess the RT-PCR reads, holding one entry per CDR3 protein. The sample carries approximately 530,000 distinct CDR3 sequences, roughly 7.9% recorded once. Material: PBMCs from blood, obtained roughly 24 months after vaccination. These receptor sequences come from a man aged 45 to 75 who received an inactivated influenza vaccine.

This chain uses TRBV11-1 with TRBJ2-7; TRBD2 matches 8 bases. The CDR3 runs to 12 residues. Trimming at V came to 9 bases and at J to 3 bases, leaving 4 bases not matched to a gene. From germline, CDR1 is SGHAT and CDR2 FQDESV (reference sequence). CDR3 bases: TGTGCCAGTAGCGGGGTAAACTACGAGCAGTACTTC. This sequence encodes CASSGVNYEQYF. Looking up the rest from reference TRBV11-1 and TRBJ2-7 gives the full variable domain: EAEVAQSPRYKITEKSQAVAFWCDPISGHATLYWYRQILGQGPELLVQFQDESVVDDSQLPKDRFSAERLKGVDSTLKIQPAELGDSAMYLCASSGVNYEQYFGPGTRLTVT.

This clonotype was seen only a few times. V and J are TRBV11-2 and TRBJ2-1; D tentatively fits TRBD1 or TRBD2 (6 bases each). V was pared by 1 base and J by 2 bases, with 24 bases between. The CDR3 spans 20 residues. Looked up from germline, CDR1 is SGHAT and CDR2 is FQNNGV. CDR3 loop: CASSLVPGYRDSTTYNEQFF. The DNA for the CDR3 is TGTGCCAGCAGCTTAGTTCCGGGGTACAGGGACTCGACCACCTACAATGAGCAGTTCTTC.

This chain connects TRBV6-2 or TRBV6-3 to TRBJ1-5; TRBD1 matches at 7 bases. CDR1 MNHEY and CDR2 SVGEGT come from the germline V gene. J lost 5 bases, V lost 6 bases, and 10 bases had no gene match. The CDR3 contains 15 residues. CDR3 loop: CASRSVTGDHQPQHF. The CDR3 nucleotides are TGTGCCAGCAGGTCGGTTACAGGGGACCATCAGCCCCAGCATTTT.

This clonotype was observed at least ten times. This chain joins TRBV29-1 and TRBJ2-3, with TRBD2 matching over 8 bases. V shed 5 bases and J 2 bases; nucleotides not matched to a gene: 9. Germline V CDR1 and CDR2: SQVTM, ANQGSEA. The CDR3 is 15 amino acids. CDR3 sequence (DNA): TGCAGCGTTCGGTTAGCGGGAAAGTTCACAGATACGCAGTATTTT. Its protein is CSVRLAGKFTDTQYF.